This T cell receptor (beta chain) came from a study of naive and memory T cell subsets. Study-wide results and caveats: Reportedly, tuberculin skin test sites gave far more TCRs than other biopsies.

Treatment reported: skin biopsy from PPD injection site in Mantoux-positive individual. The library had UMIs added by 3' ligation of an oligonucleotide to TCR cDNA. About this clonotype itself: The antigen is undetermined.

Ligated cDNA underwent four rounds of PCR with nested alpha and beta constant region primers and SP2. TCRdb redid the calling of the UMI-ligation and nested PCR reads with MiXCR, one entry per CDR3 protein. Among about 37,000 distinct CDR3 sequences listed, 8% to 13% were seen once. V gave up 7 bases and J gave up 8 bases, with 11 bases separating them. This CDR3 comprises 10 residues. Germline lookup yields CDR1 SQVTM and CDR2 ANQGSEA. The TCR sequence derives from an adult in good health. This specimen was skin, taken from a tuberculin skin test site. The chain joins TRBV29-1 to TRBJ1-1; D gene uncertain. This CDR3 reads CSARELEAFF. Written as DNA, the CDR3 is TGCAGCGCAAGAGAATTAGAAGCTTTCTTT.